This record concerns one TCR beta chain sequence. The data stem from a study of T cell repertoires in cytomegalovirus infection. Each CDR3 protein gets one entry after TCRdb re-called the reads with MiXCR. The data hold 250,000 or so distinct CDR3 sequences, with over 15% observed a single time. The V gene's germline CDR1 is MDHEN and CDR2 SYDVKM. This CDR3 spans 17 amino acids. J was trimmed by 3 bases and V by 1 base; bases with no gene match: 6. Source material: CD8+ T cells from PBMCs. The clonotype originates from a human donor in good health (CMV status not recorded). Some clones in this sample may be carry-over from other donors' samples. This chain connects TRBV28 to TRBJ2-2; TRBD1 matches 9 bases. The CDR3 sequence: CASSLFPGTGHTGELFF. The CDR3 nucleotides are TGTGCCAGCAGTTTATTCCCCGGGACAGGGCACACCGGGGAGCTGTTTTTT.